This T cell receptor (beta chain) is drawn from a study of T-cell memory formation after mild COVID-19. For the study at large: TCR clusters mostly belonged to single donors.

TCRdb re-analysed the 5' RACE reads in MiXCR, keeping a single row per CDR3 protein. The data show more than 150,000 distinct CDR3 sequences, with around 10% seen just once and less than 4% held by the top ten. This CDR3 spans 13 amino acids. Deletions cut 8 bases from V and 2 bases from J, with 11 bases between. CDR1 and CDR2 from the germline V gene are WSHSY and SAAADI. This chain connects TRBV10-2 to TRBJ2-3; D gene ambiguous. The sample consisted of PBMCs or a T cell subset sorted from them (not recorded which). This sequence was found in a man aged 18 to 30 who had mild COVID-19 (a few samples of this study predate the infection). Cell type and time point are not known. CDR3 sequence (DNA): TGCGCCAGCTACGGCAGGTCCACAGATACGCAGTATTTT. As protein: CASYGRSTDTQYF.